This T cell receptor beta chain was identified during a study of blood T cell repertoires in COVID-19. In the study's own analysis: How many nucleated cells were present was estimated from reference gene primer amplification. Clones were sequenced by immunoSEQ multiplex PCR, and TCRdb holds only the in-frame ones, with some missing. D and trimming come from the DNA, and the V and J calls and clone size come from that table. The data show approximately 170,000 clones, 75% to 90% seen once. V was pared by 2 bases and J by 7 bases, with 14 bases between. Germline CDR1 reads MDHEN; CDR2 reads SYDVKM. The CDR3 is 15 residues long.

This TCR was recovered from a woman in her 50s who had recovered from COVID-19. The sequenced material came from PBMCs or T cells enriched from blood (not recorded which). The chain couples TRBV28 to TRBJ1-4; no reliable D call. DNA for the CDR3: TGTGCCAGCAGTTTAGAGGAACGACGGGGTGAAAAACTGTTTTTT. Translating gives CASSLEERRGEKLFF.